This T cell receptor (beta chain) is drawn from a study of T cell responses to AZD1222 COVID-19 vaccine. General study points: Baseline seropositivity occurred in only a handful of AZD1222 recipients.

A note on this clone: No antigen is known for it.

This CDR3 is built from 18 residues. Germline V gene lookup returns CDR1 SGHTA and CDR2 FQGNSA. Between the trimmed V and J ends, which lost 5 bases and 4 bases, there was a span of 24 bases. Clones were read by immunoSEQ multiplex PCR, and TCRdb kept only the in-frame ones, dropping some. The sample carries about 270,000 clones, 90% to 95% recorded once. The sequences come from peripheral blood, collected 28 days after the second AZD1222 dose. The clonotype comes from an adult who received the AZD1222 COVID-19 vaccine. The V call is TRBV7-2, the J call TRBJ2-1; D might be TRBD1 (5 bases). The CDR3 spells CASSPTPETDTFYNEQFF. In DNA form, the CDR3 reads TGTGCCAGCAGCCCAACCCCTGAGACAGATACCTTTTACAATGAGCAGTTCTTC.